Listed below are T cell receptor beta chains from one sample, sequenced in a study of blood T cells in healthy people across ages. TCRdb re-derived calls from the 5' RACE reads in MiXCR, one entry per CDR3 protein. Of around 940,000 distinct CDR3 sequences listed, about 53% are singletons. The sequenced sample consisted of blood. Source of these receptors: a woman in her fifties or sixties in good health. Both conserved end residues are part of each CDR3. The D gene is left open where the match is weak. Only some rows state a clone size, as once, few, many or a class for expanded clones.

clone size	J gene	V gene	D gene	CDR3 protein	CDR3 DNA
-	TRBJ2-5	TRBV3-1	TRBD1	CASSPFDRAETQYF	TGTGCCAGCAGCCCGTTTGACAGGGCAGAGACCCAGTACTTC
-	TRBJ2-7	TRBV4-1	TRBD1	CASSQFNRGPYEQYF	TGCGCCAGCAGCCAATTCAACAGGGGACCCTACGAGCAGTACTTC
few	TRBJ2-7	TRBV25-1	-	CASSSRLGPGRVEQYF	TGTGCCAGCAGTTCCCGCTTAGGACCCGGGCGGGTCGAGCAGTACTTC
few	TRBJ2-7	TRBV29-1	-	CSVGGEEFYEQYF	TGCAGCGTTGGGGGGGAGGAATTCTACGAGCAGTACTTC
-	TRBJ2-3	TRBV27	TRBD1	CASRDRGLRTDTQYF	TGTGCCAGCCGGGACAGGGGTCTAAGGACAGATACGCAGTATTTT
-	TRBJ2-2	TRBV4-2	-	CASSQDARGRRDNTGELFF	TGTGCCAGCAGCCAAGATGCACGAGGAAGGCGGGACAACACCGGGGAGCTGTTTTTT
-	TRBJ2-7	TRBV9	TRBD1	CASSAGTAQGYEQYF	TGTGCCAGCAGCGCCGGGACAGCCCAGGGCTACGAGCAGTACTTC
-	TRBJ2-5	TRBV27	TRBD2	CASSLSISGKEETQYF	TGTGCCAGCAGTTTATCGATCAGCGGGAAGGAAGAGACCCAGTACTTC
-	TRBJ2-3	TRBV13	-	CASSRTLSTDMQYF	TGTGCCAGCAGCCGGACATTAAGCACAGATATGCAGTATTTT
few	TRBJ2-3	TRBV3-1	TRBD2	CASSQLHSPGTSGKDTQYF	TGTGCCAGCAGCCAACTCCATTCTCCCGGGACTAGCGGGAAAGATACGCAGTATTTT
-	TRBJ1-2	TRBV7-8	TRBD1	CASSLVKQGTYGYTF	TGTGCCAGCAGCTTAGTGAAACAGGGGACCTATGGCTACACCTTC
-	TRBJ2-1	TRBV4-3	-	CASSQAPSSYNGQFF	TGCGCCAGCAGCCAAGCTCCTTCCTCCTACAATGGGCAGTTCTTC
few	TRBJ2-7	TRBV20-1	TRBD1	CSAKGAYSSYEQYF	TGCAGTGCTAAGGGGGCCTATAGCTCCTACGAGCAGTACTTC
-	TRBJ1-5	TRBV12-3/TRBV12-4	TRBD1	CASSLARGQGQPQHF	TGTGCCAGCAGTTTGGCCAGGGGGCAGGGGCAGCCCCAGCATTTT
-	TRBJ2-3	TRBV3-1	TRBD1	CASSQEARDSPSTDTQYF	TGTGCCAGCAGCCAAGAAGCCCGGGACAGCCCAAGCACAGATACGCAGTATTTT
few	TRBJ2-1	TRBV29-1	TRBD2	CSVRSGGVYNEQFF	TGCAGCGTTCGCAGCGGGGGTGTTTACAATGAGCAGTTCTTC
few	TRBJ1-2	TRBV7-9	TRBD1	CASSLGGGIGYTF	TGTGCCAGCAGCTTAGGAGGGGGCATTGGCTACACCTTC
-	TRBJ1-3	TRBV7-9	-	CTSSLDGNTIYF	TGTACCAGCAGCTTGGATGGAAACACCATATATTTT